The T cell receptor beta chain under discussion was sequenced for a study of T-cell memory formation after mild COVID-19. UMIs and sample barcodes were carried by the TCR alpha and TCR beta cDNA libraries that 5'RACE produced using constant-segment primers. TCRdb independently ran MiXCR on the 5' RACE reads; one entry per CDR3 protein. The sample contains 250,000 to 400,000 distinct CDR3 sequences, roughly an eighth of which appear only once. The germline V gene encodes CDR1 SGHRS and CDR2 YFSETQ. The CDR3 is made up of 18 amino acids. Trimming took 3 bases from V and 5 from J; bases not matched to a gene: 14. There are a few counts of this clonotype. The antigen remains undetermined. Study-level points and caveats: Shrinking CD4+ clones resided mostly in CM and EM, and CD8+ ones in EMRA.

Sequenced material: PBMCs or a T cell subset sorted from them (not recorded which). The sequence was collected from a man aged 18 to 29 who had mild COVID-19 (a few samples of this study predate the infection). Cell type and time point are not known. The chain uses TRBV5-1 and TRBJ2-5; 12 bases map to TRBD2. Here the CDR3 DNA reads TGCGCCAGCAGCTCTACTAGCGGGGGGCGCGGTCTTGACGAGACCCAGTACTTC. Translation: CASSSTSGGRGLDETQYF.